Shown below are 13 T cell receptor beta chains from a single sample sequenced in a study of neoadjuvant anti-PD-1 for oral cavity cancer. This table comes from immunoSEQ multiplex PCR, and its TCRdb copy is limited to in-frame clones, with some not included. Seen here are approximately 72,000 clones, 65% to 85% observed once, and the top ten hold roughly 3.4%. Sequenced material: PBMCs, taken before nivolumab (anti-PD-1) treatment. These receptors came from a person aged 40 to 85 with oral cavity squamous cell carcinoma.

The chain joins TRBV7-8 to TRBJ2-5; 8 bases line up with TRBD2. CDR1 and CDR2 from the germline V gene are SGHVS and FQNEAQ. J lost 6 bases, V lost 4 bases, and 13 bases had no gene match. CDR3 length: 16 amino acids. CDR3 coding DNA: TGTGCCAGCAGCTCAAGGACGGAGGGCGGGAGGAAGACCCAGTACTTC. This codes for CASSSRTEGGRKTQYF.

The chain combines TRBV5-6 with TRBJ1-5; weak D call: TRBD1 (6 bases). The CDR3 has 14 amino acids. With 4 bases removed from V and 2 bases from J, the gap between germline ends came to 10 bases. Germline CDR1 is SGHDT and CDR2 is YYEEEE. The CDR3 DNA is TGTGCCAGCAGCGGGCGGACAGGCAATCAGCCCCAGCATTTT. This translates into CASSGRTGNQPQHF.

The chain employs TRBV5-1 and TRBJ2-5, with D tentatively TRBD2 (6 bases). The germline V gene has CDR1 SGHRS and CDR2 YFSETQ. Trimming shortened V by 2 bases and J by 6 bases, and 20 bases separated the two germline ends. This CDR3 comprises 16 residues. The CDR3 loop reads CASSFNGGQELKTQYF. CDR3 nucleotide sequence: TGCGCCAGCAGCTTTAACGGGGGTCAGGAGTTAAAGACCCAGTACTTC.

The CDR3 loop is CASTSGSDNEKLFF. The DNA of the CDR3 is TGCGCCAGCACGTCCGGGTCGGACAATGAAAAACTGTTTTTT. V and J are TRBV5-1 and TRBJ1-4; D uncertain. Germline CDR1 and CDR2: SGHRS and YFSETQ. V was trimmed by 6 bases and J by 5 bases, leaving 14 bases between them. The CDR3 is 14 residues long.

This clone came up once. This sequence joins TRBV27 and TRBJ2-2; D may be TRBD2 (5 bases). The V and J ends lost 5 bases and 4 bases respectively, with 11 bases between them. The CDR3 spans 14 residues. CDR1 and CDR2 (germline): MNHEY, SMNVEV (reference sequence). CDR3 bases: TGTGCCAGCAGTAAACTAGTTGGCACCGGGGAGCTGTTTTTT. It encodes CASSKLVGTGELFF.

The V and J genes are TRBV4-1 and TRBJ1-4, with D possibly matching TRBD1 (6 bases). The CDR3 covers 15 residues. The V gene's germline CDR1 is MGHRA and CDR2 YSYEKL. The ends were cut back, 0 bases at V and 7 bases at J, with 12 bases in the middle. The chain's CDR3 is CASSQDRGRGEKLFF. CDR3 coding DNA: TGCGCCAGCAGCCAAGACCGGGGGCGCGGTGAAAAACTGTTTTTT.

CDR3 DNA: TGCAGTTCCGGCGAAGATACGCAGTATTTT. This codes for CSSGEDTQYF. The rearrangement uses TRBV20-1 and TRBJ2-3; no clear D gene. The germline CDR1 and CDR2 sequences are DFQATT and SNEGSKA (reference sequence). CDR3 length equals 10 residues. V was trimmed by 8 bases and J by 5 bases, leaving 8 bases between them.

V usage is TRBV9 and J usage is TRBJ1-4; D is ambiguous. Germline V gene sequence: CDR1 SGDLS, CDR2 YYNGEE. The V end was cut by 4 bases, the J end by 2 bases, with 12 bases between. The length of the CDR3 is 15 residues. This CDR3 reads CASSPRVSTNEKLFF. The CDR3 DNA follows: TGTGCCAGCAGCCCCCGGGTTAGCACTAATGAAAAACTGTTTTTT.

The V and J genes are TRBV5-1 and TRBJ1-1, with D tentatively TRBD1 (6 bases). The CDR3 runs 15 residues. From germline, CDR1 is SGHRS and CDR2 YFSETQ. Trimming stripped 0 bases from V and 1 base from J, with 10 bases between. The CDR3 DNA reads TGCGCCAGCAGCTTGGCTAGGGGGTCGAACACTGAAGCTTTCTTT. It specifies CASSLARGSNTEAFF.

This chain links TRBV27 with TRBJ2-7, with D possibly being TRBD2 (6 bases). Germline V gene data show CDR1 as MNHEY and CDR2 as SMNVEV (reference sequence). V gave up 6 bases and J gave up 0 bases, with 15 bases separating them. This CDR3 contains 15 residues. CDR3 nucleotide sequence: TGTGCCAGCAGCCCAATAGCGGATTCCTCCTACGAGCAGTACTTC. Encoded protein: CASSPIADSSYEQYF.

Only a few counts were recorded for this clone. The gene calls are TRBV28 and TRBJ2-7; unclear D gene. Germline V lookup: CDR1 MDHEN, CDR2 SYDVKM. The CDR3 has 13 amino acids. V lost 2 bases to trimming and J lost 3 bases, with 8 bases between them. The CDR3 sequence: CASSLIPGYEQYF. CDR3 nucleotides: TGTGCCAGCAGTTTAATCCCCGGCTACGAGCAGTACTTC.

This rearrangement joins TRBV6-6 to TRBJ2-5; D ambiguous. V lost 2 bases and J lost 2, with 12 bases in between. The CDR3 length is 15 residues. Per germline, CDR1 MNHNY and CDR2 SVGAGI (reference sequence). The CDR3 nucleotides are TGTGCCAGCAGTTACCCCCGGACCGTACAAGAGACCCAGTACTTC. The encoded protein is CASSYPRTVQETQYF.

CDR3 in DNA: TGTGCTAGTGGCATGGGACAGGGCAGGGAAAAACTGTTTTTT. Its translation: CASGMGQGREKLFF. This chain uses TRBV12-5 with TRBJ1-4; 9 nucleotides line up with TRBD1. There are 14 residues in the CDR3. Per the germline V gene, CDR1 is LGHNT and CDR2 is FRNRAP. J lost 8 bases, V lost 6 bases, and 7 bases had no gene match.